The 24 T cell receptor beta chains in this list originate from one sample, sequenced in a study of cytomegalovirus exposure and HLA in healthy donors. PCR was performed using 60 Vbeta and 13 Jbeta primers. Only in-frame clones appear in the TCRdb table, and some are missing; sequencing was by immunoSEQ multiplex PCR. The repertoire holds about 150,000 clones, with 70% to 80% as singletons. The source material was PBMCs. Receptors originate from a man aged 25-45 years in good health and CMV-seropositive.

This clone was observed once. The J gene is TRBJ2-7, the V gene TRBV29-1; 8 bases match TRBD1. The V segment lost 0 bases and the J segment 2 bases; nucleotides outside the gene matches: 6. CDR3 length equals 15 residues. The germline CDR1 and CDR2 sequences are SQVTM and ANQGSEA. For the CDR3, the DNA is TGCAGCGTTGAAGACAACAGGGGGTTGCCCTACGAGCAGTACTTC. This sequence encodes CSVEDNRGLPYEQYF.

This clone was seen a handful of times. CDR3: CSVSPARAGADNEQFF. CDR3 nucleotide sequence: TGCAGCGTTTCCCCGGCCCGAGCGGGAGCGGACAATGAGCAGTTCTTC. The genes are TRBV29-1 and TRBJ2-1, with TRBD2 matching over 8 bases. J was trimmed by 5 bases and V by 5 bases; bases with no gene match: 14. Germline V gene lookup returns CDR1 SQVTM and CDR2 ANQGSEA. The CDR3 has 16 residues.

CDR3 sequence reads: CASSWARDIFTNYGYTF. The CDR3 DNA reads as TGTGCCAGCAGCTGGGCCCGGGACATCTTCACTAACTATGGCTACACCTTC. The chain couples TRBV7-8 to TRBJ1-2; weak D call: TRBD1 (6 bases). This CDR3 is 17 amino acids long. The V and J ends lost 4 bases and 0 bases respectively, with 18 bases between them. The germline V gene encodes CDR1 SGHVS and CDR2 FQNEAQ. The whole variable domain, filled in from reference TRBV7-8 and TRBJ1-2, reads GAGVSQSPRYKVAKRGQDVALRCDPISGHVSLFWYQQALGQGPEFLTYFQNEAQLDKSGLPSDRFFAERPEGSVSTLKIQRTQQEDSAVYLCASSWARDIFTNYGYTFGSGTRLTVV.

The rearrangement joins TRBV7-8 to TRBJ1-1; 8 nucleotides match TRBD1. V gave up 4 bases and J gave up 11 bases; unmatched junction bases: 6. The CDR3 loop spans 12 amino acids. The germline gives CDR1 SGHVS, CDR2 FQNEAQ. CDR3 bases: TGTGCCAGCAGCTGGGACAGGCAATGGGCTTTCTTT. This gives the protein CASSWDRQWAFF. The whole variable domain, filled in from reference TRBV7-8 and TRBJ1-1, reads GAGVSQSPRYKVAKRGQDVALRCDPISGHVSLFWYQQALGQGPEFLTYFQNEAQLDKSGLPSDRFFAERPEGSVSTLKIQRTQQEDSAVYLCASSWDRQWAFFGQGTRLTVV.

The rearrangement uses TRBV28 and TRBJ1-2, with TRBD1 identical over 10 bases. The CDR3 is made up of 16 amino acids. Trimming cost V 3 bases and J 6 bases; bases outside gene matches: 10. Germline V gene sequence: CDR1 MDHEN, CDR2 SYDVKM. The CDR3 protein is CASSFNRDRGSNGYTF. CDR3 coding DNA: TGTGCCAGCAGTTTCAACCGGGACAGGGGATCCAATGGCTACACCTTC.

The sample holds one count of this clone. The CDR3 loop reads CASSSGRDRTNEKLFF. CDR3 sequence (DNA): TGTGCCAGCAGTTCCGGCAGGGACAGAACTAATGAAAAACTGTTTTTT. The J gene is TRBJ1-4, the V gene TRBV6-5, with TRBD1 matching 7 bases. CDR3 length: 16 amino acids. V shed 4 bases, J shed 1 base, and the junction held 6 bases outside the gene matches. Germline loops: CDR1 MNHEY, CDR2 SVGAGI.

The chain employs TRBV7-2 and TRBJ1-2; weak D call: TRBD1 (5 bases). Germline V CDR1 and CDR2: SGHTA, FQGNSA. This CDR3 has 14 residues. The ends were cut back, 0 bases at V and 4 bases at J, with 9 bases in the middle. The CDR3 spells CASSLAGPAYGYTF. The CDR3 coding sequence is TGTGCCAGCAGCTTAGCGGGGCCCGCCTATGGCTACACCTTC.

This chain uses TRBV5-1 with TRBJ2-6, with unresolved D. Between the trimmed V and J ends, which lost 2 bases and 0 bases, there was a span of 9 bases. CDR1 is SGHRS, CDR2 YFSETQ, per germline. The length of the CDR3 is 16 residues. CDR3 coding DNA: TGCGCCAGCAGCTTTCAGGAATCCTCTGGGGCCAACGTCCTGACTTTC. Translated, it gives CASSFQESSGANVLTF.

The rearrangement joins TRBV19 to TRBJ2-5; TRBD1 matches 7 bases. With V trimmed by 4 bases and J by 3 bases, 2 bases remained unmatched. Germline-derived CDR1 and CDR2 are LNHDA and SQIVND (reference sequence). CDR3 size: 13 residues. This CDR3 reads CASSTTGKETQYF. DNA of the CDR3: TGTGCCAGTAGTACGACAGGGAAAGAGACCCAGTACTTC.

The chain couples TRBV4-1 to TRBJ2-1, with TRBD1 as a possible D gene (5 bases). Per the germline V gene, CDR1 is MGHRA and CDR2 is YSYEKL. Trimming shortened V by 1 base and J by 8 bases, and 12 bases separated the two germline ends. The CDR3 runs to 14 residues. For the CDR3, the DNA is TGCGCCAGCAGCCAAGGGGCTCGCAGGGATGAGCAGTTCTTC. Amino acid sequence: CASSQGARRDEQFF.

A single count supports this clone. The chain combines TRBV29-1 with TRBJ2-5; 9 bases align to TRBD2. The V gene end was trimmed by 4 bases and the J gene end by 5 bases; junction bases not matched to a gene: 5. CDR1 and CDR2 (germline): SQVTM, ANQGSEA. This CDR3 contains 13 residues. Here the CDR3 DNA reads TGCAGCGTTGGCGGGAGGGCCCGGGAGACCCAGTACTTC. Translating it yields CSVGGRARETQYF.

This chain connects TRBV14 to TRBJ2-7, with 7 bases identical to TRBD2. The CDR3 runs 14 residues. The germline gives CDR1 SGHDN, CDR2 FVKESK. J lost 0 bases, V lost 3 bases, and 2 bases had no gene match. Here the CDR3 DNA reads TGTGCCAGCAGCCACGGCGGGAGCTCCTACGAGCAGTACTTC. Its translation is CASSHGGSSYEQYF.

As concerns this clone: Other DNA sequences in the same sample also yield this CDR3. V gene TRBV15 combines with J gene TRBJ2-5; weak D call: TRBD1 (5 bases). V lost 0 bases and J 4 bases, leaving 9 bases between the germline ends. The CDR3 extends over 14 amino acids. Per germline, CDR1 LNHNV and CDR2 YYDKDF (reference sequence). This CDR3 reads CATSRDQGRETQYF. The CDR3 bases are TGTGCCACCAGCAGAGATCAGGGAAGAGAGACCCAGTACTTC.

The chain joins TRBV9 to TRBJ2-5; a possible D gene is TRBD1 (5 bases). There are 13 residues in the CDR3. V was trimmed by 6 bases and J by 0 bases, leaving 9 bases between them. CDR1 and CDR2 from the germline V gene are SGDLS and YYNGEE. The CDR3 protein is CASNGADQETQYF. The CDR3 DNA reads TGTGCCAGCAATGGGGCGGACCAAGAGACCCAGTACTTC.

The chain has TRBV5-1 and TRBJ2-5; TRBD2 matches at 11 bases. The CDR3 is 15 residues long. V lost 4 bases to trimming and J lost 5 bases; unmatched junction nucleotides: 7. Germline V gene lookup returns CDR1 SGHRS and CDR2 YFSETQ. The DNA for the CDR3 is TGCGCCAGCAGCGACGGACTAGCGGGTTCTGAGACCCAGTACTTC. The encoded protein is CASSDGLAGSETQYF.

This clone showed up just once. CDR3: CASSLGAMTEFYGYTF. The CDR3 DNA reads as TGTGCCAGCAGCTTAGGGGCCATGACAGAATTCTATGGCTACACCTTC. V usage is TRBV7-9 and J usage is TRBJ1-2; weak D call: TRBD1 (5 bases). The CDR3 runs to 16 residues. Deletions cut 1 base from V and 4 bases from J, with 16 bases between. Germline V gives CDR1 SEHNR, CDR2 FQNEAQ (reference sequence). The variable domain in full, completed from reference TRBV7-9 and TRBJ1-2, reads DTGVSQNPRHKITKRGQNVTFRCDPISEHNRLYWYRQTLGQGPEFLTYFQNEAQLEKSRLLSDRFSAERPKGSFSTLEIQRTEQGDSAMYLCASSLGAMTEFYGYTFGSGTRLTVV.

Here the CDR3 reads CAVLGQNYGYTF. The CDR3 bases are TGTGCCGTTTTGGGGCAGAACTATGGCTACACCTTC. V gene TRBV30 combines with J gene TRBJ1-2; possibly TRBD1 for D (5 bases). Trimming cost V 8 bases and J 2 bases, with 12 bases left between them. Germline CDR1 and CDR2: GTSNPN and SVGIG (reference sequence). This CDR3 is built from 12 residues.

The rearrangement links TRBV28 to TRBJ1-1; 7 bases align to TRBD1. CDR3 size: 14 residues. The junction had 9 bases not matched to a gene; V was cut back by 7 bases and J by 4 bases. Germline V gene sequence: CDR1 MDHEN, CDR2 SYDVKM. The CDR3 loop is CASINDQGGTEAFF. The CDR3 DNA reads TGTGCCAGCATAAACGACCAGGGGGGCACTGAAGCTTTCTTT.

This chain uses TRBV27 with TRBJ2-1; no definite D call. Trimming stripped 6 bases from V and 9 bases from J, with 12 bases between. Germline lookup yields CDR1 MNHEY and CDR2 SMNVEV (reference sequence). This CDR3 comprises 12 residues. The CDR3 region has the DNA TGTGCCAGCAGGGAGCCGAGAGGTGAGCAGTTCTTC. Translating gives CASREPRGEQFF.

The chain employs TRBV18 and TRBJ2-1; no firm D call. V lost 5 bases to trimming and J lost 10 bases, with 9 bases between them. CDR3 length: 11 residues. Germline V gives CDR1 KGHSH, CDR2 LQKENI. In DNA, the CDR3 is TGTGCCAGCTCAGAGAGGATCGAGCAGTTCTTC. Amino acid sequence: CASSERIEQFF.

This rearrangement joins TRBV5-5 to TRBJ1-4, with 8 bases aligning to TRBD1. Per the germline V gene, CDR1 is SGHKS and CDR2 is YYEKEE (reference sequence). CDR3 length equals 14 residues. V was clipped by 1 base and J by 7 bases; unmatched bases: 3. As DNA, the CDR3 is TGTGCCAGCAGCTTGTACACAGGGGGTGAAAAACTGTTTTTT. It encodes CASSLYTGGEKLFF.

The chain recombines TRBV19 with TRBJ1-2; perhaps TRBD1 as D (5 bases). The CDR3 consists of 14 residues. The germline V and J ends were trimmed by 2 bases and 9 bases, with 16 bases remaining between them. Germline V CDR1 and CDR2: LNHDA, SQIVND (reference sequence). The CDR3 DNA follows: TGTGCCAGTAGTATATCCGACCGTGGGGGGAGCTACACCTTC. It is translated as CASSISDRGGSYTF.

The chain combines TRBV29-1 with TRBJ2-7; TRBD2 matches 10 bases. V gave up 4 bases and J gave up 0 bases; unmatched junction bases: 6. The CDR3 has 15 amino acids. CDR1 and CDR2 from the germline V gene are SQVTM and ANQGSEA. The CDR3 protein is CSVGRTSGLSYEQYF. The CDR3, as DNA: TGCAGCGTTGGAAGGACTAGCGGACTCTCCTACGAGCAGTACTTC.

This chain connects TRBV14 to TRBJ1-1, with TRBD1 as a possible D gene (6 bases). The germline V gene encodes CDR1 SGHDN and CDR2 FVKESK. The CDR3 covers 17 residues. Trimming took off 1 base at V and 1 base at J, with 16 bases between the two ends. The CDR3 protein is CASSQVSWPGENTEAFF. The DNA of the CDR3 is TGTGCCAGCAGCCAAGTGTCATGGCCAGGGGAGAACACTGAAGCTTTCTTT.